What follows are 9 T cell receptor beta chains derived from one specimen sequenced in a study of vaccination effects on CD4 cells after COVID-19. The assay was immunoSEQ multiplex PCR, and TCRdb's table has in-frame clones only and misses some. In the table there are approximately 40,000 clones, around 67% of which are singletons. For these receptors, no antigen is known. Within the ViraFEST assay, antigen-specific CD4+ T cells underwent expansion with viral peptide pools prior to sequencing. With more than nine days of culture completed, CD4+ T cells were isolated. According to PCR results, the person was infected with SARS-CoV-2 between March and December 2020. The material sequenced was CD4+ T cells from PBMCs cultured with a peptide pool, taken before COVID-19 vaccination. These receptors originate from a human donor who had a prior SARS-CoV-2 infection.

The rearrangement joins TRBV13 to TRBJ2-7, with D tentatively TRBD1 (6 bases). V was clipped by 0 bases and J by 6 bases, with 12 bases between them. CDR1 is PRHDT and CDR2 is FYEKMQ in the germline V gene (reference sequence). CDR3 length: 14 residues. For the CDR3, the DNA is TGTGCCAGCAGCTTAGGGGGCAGGGGTGGCGAGCAGTACTTC. Its protein is CASSLGGRGGEQYF.

This sequence joins TRBV5-1 and TRBJ2-5, with D possibly matching TRBD2 (5 bases). Per the germline V gene, CDR1 is SGHRS and CDR2 is YFSETQ. CDR3 size: 14 residues. Trimming left V 4 bases short and J 7 bases short, with 17 bases between. In DNA form, the CDR3 reads TGCGCCAGCAGCCCGGACCCTACTCGGGGGACCCAGTACTTC. Protein product: CASSPDPTRGTQYF. The full variable domain, rest sourced from reference TRBV5-1 and TRBJ2-5, is KAGVTQTPRYLIKTRGQQVTLSCSPISGHRSVSWYQQTPGQGLQFLFEYFSETQRNKGNFPGRFSGRQFSNSRSEMNVSTLELGDSALYLCASSPDPTRGTQYFGPGTRLLVL.

The genes are TRBV7-2 and TRBJ2-3; the D gene is possibly TRBD1 (5 bases). The CDR3 sequence is 14 residues long. CDR1 SGHTA and CDR2 FQGNSA come from the germline V gene. V lost 5 bases and J 1 base, leaving 10 bases between the germline ends. The DNA of the CDR3 is TGTGCCAGCAGCAGTAGCAGGGGCACAGATACGCAGTATTTT. It codes for CASSSSRGTDTQYF.

This chain links TRBV3-1 (or the pseudogene TRBV3-2) with TRBJ2-7, with 7 bases matching TRBD2. CDR3 length: 15 amino acids. Germline assignment: CDR1 LGHDT and CDR2 YNNKEL (reference sequence). The J segment lost 2 bases and the V segment lost 1 base, leaving 5 bases of the junction unmatched. The CDR3 bases are TGTGCCAGCAGCCAAGTCGGGGGGATCACCTACGAGCAGTACTTC. Amino acids: CASSQVGGITYEQYF.

The V call is TRBV7-2, the J call TRBJ2-7; D not certain. Germline V gene data show CDR1 as SGHTA and CDR2 as FQGNSA. The CDR3 loop spans 14 amino acids. V shed 3 bases and J shed 3 bases, with 12 bases lying between them. CDR3 sequence: CASSFLGRYYEQYF. CDR3 nucleotide sequence: TGTGCCAGCAGCTTTTTAGGACGGTACTACGAGCAGTACTTC.

This clone appeared a few times. The chain is built from TRBV5-1 and TRBJ1-3, with TRBD1 matching 7 bases. The CDR3 has 15 amino acids. The germline CDR1 and CDR2 sequences are SGHRS and YFSETQ. The trim removed 4 bases at V and 0 bases at J, leaving 4 bases unmatched. The CDR3 coding sequence is TGCGCCAGCAGCGTGGGGACAGTCTCTGGAAACACCATATATTTT. Translating gives CASSVGTVSGNTIYF.

V and J are TRBV5-1 and TRBJ1-4; 9 nucleotides agree with TRBD1. V lost 4 bases to trimming and J lost 3 bases; unmatched junction nucleotides: 13. Germline assignment: CDR1 SGHRS and CDR2 YFSETQ. The CDR3 has 18 residues. CDR3 DNA: TGCGCCAGCAGCCCCCAGATCGGGACAGGGCTCGCTAATGAAAAACTGTTTTTT. Its protein product is CASSPQIGTGLANEKLFF.

A remark on this clone: The junction departs from the called germline gene at one end, perhaps through a read error. The chain joins TRBV19 to TRBJ1-1; 10 nucleotides align to TRBD1. CDR1 is LNHDA and CDR2 is SQIVND in the germline V gene (reference sequence). This CDR3 is built from 16 residues. The CDR3 nucleotides are TGTGCCAGCAGTACTCGGTCGGGACAGGGGCACACTGAAGCTTTCTTT. This translates into CASSTRSGQGHTEAFF.

The V gene is TRBV11-2, the J gene TRBJ2-1; a weak D match, TRBD2 (7 bases). CDR1 is SGHAT, CDR2 FQNNGV, per germline. The germline V and J ends were trimmed by 1 base and 6 bases, with 13 bases remaining between them. The CDR3 totals 15 residues. CDR3 residues: CASSLAGGLVNEQFF. CDR3 in DNA: TGTGCCAGCAGCTTAGCGGGGGGCCTCGTCAATGAGCAGTTCTTC.